The next 20 T cell receptor beta chains were all read from a single sample in a study of blood T cell repertoires in COVID-19. Here immunoSEQ multiplex PCR was the method, and the copy in TCRdb shows in-frame clones only, minus some. The repertoire includes 200,000 to 250,000 clones, under 85% of them detected once, and over 0.95% sits in the top ten. The sequencing sample was made of peripheral blood. These receptors all come from a woman aged 25-40 years with COVID-19, enrolled during active disease.

The sample holds a few counts of this clone. J is TRBJ2-1 and V is TRBV9, with a tentative D call TRBD2 (5 bases). The CDR3 contains 15 residues. Trimming stripped 0 bases from V and 5 bases from J, with 12 bases between. CDR1 and CDR2 from the germline V gene are SGDLS and YYNGEE. In DNA, the CDR3 is TGTGCCAGCAGCGTAGGTGGTTCTAGCCACAATGAGCAGTTCTTC. Translating it yields CASSVGGSSHNEQFF.

The chain couples TRBV6-5 to TRBJ1-3; 7 nucleotides agree with TRBD1. The germline V gene has CDR1 MNHEY and CDR2 SVGAGI. The trim removed 0 bases at V and 12 bases at J, leaving 8 bases unmatched. The CDR3 sequence is 14 residues long. The DNA for the CDR3 is TGTGCCAGCAGTTACTCGACCCCACAGGGGCGCATATATTTT. This encodes CASSYSTPQGRIYF.

J is TRBJ1-5 and V is TRBV2; D gene unclear. V lost 6 bases to trimming and J lost 3 bases, with 9 bases between them. The germline V gene encodes CDR1 SNHLY and CDR2 FYNNEI. CDR3 length: 13 residues. CDR3 region: CASSRDLNQPQHF. CDR3 DNA sequence: TGTGCCAGCAGCCGGGATCTCAATCAGCCCCAGCATTTT.

This sequence joins TRBV11-2 and TRBJ2-2, with D perhaps TRBD1 (6 bases). Trimming took 9 bases from V and 4 from J, leaving 9 bases between them. The CDR3 has 12 amino acids. Per germline, CDR1 SGHAT and CDR2 FQNNGV. Here the CDR3 DNA reads TGTGCCAGTCGACAGGTCACCGGGGAGCTGTTTTTT. Protein sequence: CASRQVTGELFF.

The count of this clone is one. The V and J genes are TRBV6-5 and TRBJ2-7, with a weak D call TRBD2 (7 bases). The ends were cut back, 6 bases at V and 6 bases at J, with 18 bases in the middle. The CDR3 is made up of 14 amino acids. Germline V lookup: CDR1 MNHEY, CDR2 SVGAGI. The CDR3 DNA reads TGTGCCAGCAGCCTGGGGGGGCTTGTTGGCGAGCAGTACTTC. The encoded protein is CASSLGGLVGEQYF.

The chain has TRBV4-2 and TRBJ1-5, with 8 bases identical to TRBD1. CDR1 is LGHNA and CDR2 is YNFKEQ in the germline V gene. This CDR3 has 15 amino acids. Trimming removed 4 bases from V and 6 bases from J; junction bases left unmatched: 8. The CDR3 protein is CASSLGQGSSQPQHF. The CDR3 DNA sequence: TGTGCCAGCAGCCTAGGACAGGGCTCGAGTCAGCCCCAGCATTTT.

In this sample, this clone turned up once. V gene TRBV4-3 combines with J gene TRBJ2-3; 11 bases are a match to TRBD2. The CDR3 is 19 residues long. With 0 bases clipped from V and 6 bases from J, the junction kept 14 bases outside the gene matches. Germline lookup yields CDR1 LGHNA and CDR2 YSLEER. CDR3 sequence (DNA): TGCGCCAGCAGCCAAGAGGCGGGCCTTCTAGCGGGGGGCAGGGATACGCAGTATTTT. Its translation: CASSQEAGLLAGGRDTQYF.

The genes are TRBV30 and TRBJ2-5; 7 nucleotides align to TRBD2. Germline CDR1 and CDR2: GTSNPN and SVGIG (reference sequence). V shed 1 base, J shed 4 bases, and the junction held 3 bases outside the gene matches. The CDR3 totals 13 residues. CDR3 in amino acids: CAWSGLAGETQYF. CDR3 sequence (DNA): TGTGCCTGGAGTGGACTAGCTGGAGAGACCCAGTACTTC.

This sequence joins TRBV9 and TRBJ2-3, with D tentatively TRBD2 (5 bases). Trimming stripped 0 bases from V and 2 bases from J, with 7 bases between. Per germline, CDR1 SGDLS and CDR2 YYNGEE. CDR3 size: 14 residues. The CDR3 reads CASSVGRLTDTQYF. DNA of the CDR3: TGTGCCAGCAGCGTAGGGAGGCTCACAGATACGCAGTATTTT.

This chain joins TRBV9 and TRBJ2-5; possible D gene TRBD2, 6 bases. Germline V CDR1 and CDR2: SGDLS, YYNGEE. The V end was cut by 4 bases, the J end by 0 bases, with 19 bases between. This CDR3 contains 17 residues. The chain's CDR3 is CASSPRSGSPYQETQYF. The DNA of the CDR3 is TGTGCCAGCAGCCCAAGGAGCGGGTCCCCGTACCAAGAGACCCAGTACTTC.

The chain combines TRBV7-9 with TRBJ1-1, with unresolved D. This CDR3 is built from 15 residues. The germline V gene encodes CDR1 SEHNR and CDR2 FQNEAQ (reference sequence). Trimming cost V 4 bases and J 7 bases, with 19 bases left between them. This chain's CDR3 is CASSSRVREEGEAFF. The CDR3 DNA sequence: TGTGCCAGCAGCTCAAGGGTACGGGAAGAGGGTGAAGCTTTCTTT. The variable domain in full, completed from reference TRBV7-9 and TRBJ1-1, reads DTGVSQNPRHKITKRGQNVTFRCDPISEHNRLYWYRQTLGQGPEFLTYFQNEAQLEKSRLLSDRFSAERPKGSFSTLEIQRTEQGDSAMYLCASSSRVREEGEAFFGQGTRLTVV.

The chain joins TRBV5-8 to TRBJ2-5; TRBD2 aligns across 13 bases. Trimming at V came to 0 bases and at J to 5 bases, leaving 7 bases not matched to a gene. CDR3 size: 17 residues. Germline CDR1 and CDR2: SGHTS and YDEGEE. The CDR3 nucleotides read TGTGCCAGCAGCTTGGGGGAGACTAGCGGGGGGCCGGAGACCCAGTACTTC. Its protein is CASSLGETSGGPETQYF.

This chain's CDR3 is CASTRRRGLDNEQFF. The CDR3 nucleotides are TGTGCCAGCACCCGTAGGAGGGGTCTCGACAATGAGCAGTTCTTC. The chain links TRBV7-2 to TRBJ2-1; TRBD2 might be the D (6 bases). With 7 bases removed from V and 5 bases from J, the gap between germline ends came to 18 bases. Germline CDR1 SGHTA, CDR2 FQGNSA. The CDR3 totals 15 residues.

This clone was observed once. This chain links TRBV15 with TRBJ2-7; tentatively, D is TRBD1 (5 bases). The CDR3 consists of 13 residues. Germline CDR1 is LNHNV and CDR2 is YYDKDF (reference sequence). V was pared by 3 bases and J by 6 bases, with 12 bases between. Written as DNA, the CDR3 is TGTGCCACCAGCAGTCCAGGGTTCGGCGAGCAGTACTTC. Residues: CATSSPGFGEQYF.

The chain uses TRBV7-9 and TRBJ2-2, with TRBD2 matching 11 bases. The V and J ends lost 4 bases and 5 bases, in that order; junction bases with no gene match: 6. The V gene's germline CDR1 is SEHNR and CDR2 FQNEAQ (reference sequence). There are 16 residues in the CDR3. The CDR3 nucleotides are TGTGCCAGCAGCTCTAGCGGGAGGAATCCTACCGGGGAGCTGTTTTTT. It encodes CASSSSGRNPTGELFF.

This clone has just one count. The V call is TRBV6-1, the J call TRBJ1-5; D is possibly TRBD1 (6 bases). Germline V lookup: CDR1 MNHNS, CDR2 SASEGT. The CDR3 consists of 15 residues. The V end was cut by 3 bases, the J end by 1 base, with 10 bases between. The CDR3 sequence: CASSDMDRSNQPQHF. The CDR3 DNA reads TGTGCCAGCAGTGATATGGACAGAAGCAATCAGCCCCAGCATTTT.

The chain couples TRBV7-8 to TRBJ2-2; possibly TRBD1 for D (5 bases). Trimming left V 5 bases short and J 5 bases short, with 9 bases between. Germline CDR1 is SGHVS and CDR2 is FQNEAQ. CDR3 size: 13 residues. As DNA, the CDR3 is TGTGCCAGCAGCGTAGACAGAACCGGGGAGCTGTTTTTT. Protein sequence: CASSVDRTGELFF.

The rearrangement joins TRBV12-5 to TRBJ1-5; 12 nucleotides match TRBD1. Germline values: CDR1 LGHNT, CDR2 FRNRAP. The junction had 13 bases not matched to a gene; V was cut back by 7 bases and J by 6 bases. The CDR3 covers 17 residues. The CDR3 DNA follows: TGTGCTAGTGCTCCGGGACAGGGGGCTATGGTAGGTCAGCCCCAGCATTTT. Protein product: CASAPGQGAMVGQPQHF.

V is TRBV6-1 and J is TRBJ2-1; 12 nucleotides match TRBD2. The V gene's germline CDR1 is MNHNS and CDR2 SASEGT. The length of the CDR3 is 18 residues. V lost 2 bases to trimming and J lost 7 bases; unmatched junction nucleotides: 12. The CDR3 nucleotides read TGTGCCAGCAGTGAAAGGCTAGCGGGAGGGGAAATCTCGAATGAGCAGTTCTTC. Translation gives CASSERLAGGEISNEQFF.

The chain is built from TRBV19 and TRBJ1-3; TRBD1 might be the D (5 bases). Germline V gives CDR1 LNHDA, CDR2 SQIVND (reference sequence). The CDR3 consists of 15 residues. Trimming took off 2 bases at V and 0 bases at J, with 8 bases between the two ends. The CDR3: CASSITGISGNTIYF. CDR3 nucleotide sequence: TGTGCCAGTAGTATAACAGGAATCTCTGGAAACACCATATATTTT.